The 13 T cell receptor beta chains below come from one sample, sequenced in a study of blood T cell repertoires in COVID-19. Repertoires were generated with immunoSEQ multiplex PCR, while TCRdb's copy carries only in-frame clones and drops some. This repertoire shows around 190,000 clones, 75% to 90% found once; its top ten account for around 1.1%. Source material: peripheral blood. The origin of the receptors is a young man with acute or convalescent COVID-19.

The rearrangement uses TRBV6-6 and TRBJ1-2; D unclear. Deletions cut 1 base from V and 7 bases from J, with 7 bases between. Germline CDR1 is MNHNY and CDR2 is SVGAGI (reference sequence). The CDR3 runs to 12 residues. The CDR3, as DNA: TGTGCCAGCAGTTACTTTAGTGGTGGCTACACCTTC. Its translation is CASSYFSGGYTF.

V and J are TRBV24-1 and TRBJ1-4; 9 nucleotides align to TRBD1. Unmatched junction bases numbered 12, after V lost 7 bases and J lost 10 bases. Germline V gene sequence: CDR1 KGHDR, CDR2 SFDVKD. CDR3 length equals 15 residues. This CDR3 reads CATSDTGTGYRKLFF. Written as DNA, the CDR3 is TGTGCCACCAGCGATACCGGGACAGGGTATCGAAAACTGTTTTTT.

The chain has TRBV2 and TRBJ1-3, with 7 bases lining up with TRBD1. CDR1 is SNHLY, CDR2 FYNNEI, per germline. The CDR3 is 15 amino acids. Losses at the gene ends were 6 bases for V and 4 bases for J; bases not matched to a gene: 9. Written as DNA, the CDR3 is TGTGCCAGCAGAAGACAGGGAACGGGAGGAAACACCATATATTTT. Translation gives CASRRQGTGGNTIYF.

The chain has TRBV4-2 and TRBJ2-7; D not resolved. Trimming stripped 4 bases from V and 3 bases from J, with 10 bases between. This CDR3 contains 13 residues. The germline V gene has CDR1 LGHNA and CDR2 YNFKEQ. The CDR3 DNA reads as TGTGCCAGCAGCCCGGCATCGGGCTACGAGCAGTACTTC. Its translation: CASSPASGYEQYF.

V usage is TRBV19 and J usage is TRBJ2-1; TRBD1 matches 7 bases. Per the germline V gene, CDR1 is LNHDA and CDR2 is SQIVND (reference sequence). The CDR3 loop spans 14 amino acids. Losses at the gene ends were 9 bases for V and 3 bases for J; bases not matched to a gene: 8. CDR3 protein: CASRSGQYYNEQFF. CDR3 bases: TGTGCCAGCCGTTCGGGACAGTACTACAATGAGCAGTTCTTC.

V and J are TRBV5-1 and TRBJ1-1; D unresolved. Germline CDR1 SGHRS, CDR2 YFSETQ. The CDR3 loop spans 13 amino acids. V gave up 4 bases and J gave up 7 bases, with 14 bases separating them. The CDR3 is CASSNPSSGEAFF. CDR3 bases: TGCGCCAGCAGCAACCCCTCCTCGGGTGAAGCTTTCTTT.

J is TRBJ1-1 and V is TRBV11-2, with 7 positions matching TRBD1. CDR3 length: 14 residues. In germline, CDR1 is SGHAT, CDR2 FQNNGV. J lost 3 bases, V lost 6 bases, and 7 bases had no gene match. The CDR3 DNA reads TGTGCCAGCAGAAAAACAGGGGACTACACTGAAGCTTTCTTT. Protein: CASRKTGDYTEAFF.

This chain uses TRBV9 with TRBJ1-4; D ambiguous. Germline values: CDR1 SGDLS, CDR2 YYNGEE. The CDR3 has 17 residues. With 0 bases removed from V and 0 bases from J, the gap between germline ends came to 12 bases. The CDR3 region is CASSVGPLSATNEKLFF. CDR3 nucleotide sequence: TGTGCCAGCAGCGTAGGGCCCTTAAGCGCAACTAATGAAAAACTGTTTTTT.

This chain joins TRBV14 and TRBJ2-7, with D possibly being TRBD1 (6 bases). The CDR3 contains 15 residues. Germline V gene lookup returns CDR1 SGHDN and CDR2 FVKESK. Trimming removed 2 bases at V and 2 bases at J, with 13 bases between. The CDR3 nucleotides are TGTGCCAGCAGCCAAATGGACAGTCTTACCTACGAGCAGTACTTC. Its translation is CASSQMDSLTYEQYF.

A single count supports this clone. The chain couples TRBV18 to TRBJ2-1, with TRBD1 matching over 10 bases. From germline, CDR1 is KGHSH and CDR2 LQKENI. The CDR3 loop spans 15 amino acids. The V segment lost 5 bases and the J segment 2 bases; nucleotides outside the gene matches: 3. DNA for the CDR3: TGTGCCAGCTCAGTAGGACAGGGGGCCTACAATGAGCAGTTCTTC. This codes for CASSVGQGAYNEQFF.

This chain connects TRBV30 to TRBJ1-5; D remains ambiguous. The V end was cut by 2 bases, the J end by 4 bases, with 6 bases between. This CDR3 is 12 amino acids long. The germline gives CDR1 GTSNPN, CDR2 SVGIG (reference sequence). CDR3: CAWSPGNQPQHF. The CDR3 nucleotides are TGTGCCTGGAGTCCGGGGAATCAGCCCCAGCATTTT.

This chain uses TRBV27 with TRBJ1-2; TRBD1 is a possible D gene (6 bases). Per the germline V gene, CDR1 is MNHEY and CDR2 is SMNVEV (reference sequence). CDR3 length: 13 amino acids. V was trimmed by 0 bases and J by 7 bases, leaving 9 bases between them. This chain's CDR3 is CASSLSNRVGYTF. As DNA, the CDR3 is TGTGCCAGCAGTTTATCAAACAGGGTTGGCTACACCTTC.

The chain joins TRBV28 to TRBJ1-5; D ambiguous. This CDR3 region has 14 residues. The V end lost 2 bases, the J end lost 5 bases, and 10 bases lay between the germline ends. The germline V gene has CDR1 MDHEN and CDR2 SYDVKM. The CDR3 is CASSLTSGYQPQHF. The CDR3, as DNA: TGTGCCAGCAGTTTAACCTCAGGTTATCAGCCCCAGCATTTT.